This T cell receptor (beta chain) is drawn from a study of blood T cell repertoires in COVID-19. The data were produced by immunoSEQ multiplex PCR, yet TCRdb's version contains in-frame clones alone and is incomplete. The sample consists of about 400,000 clones, 88% of them appearing once. The CDR3 has 14 amino acids. CDR1 SGHKS and CDR2 YYEKEE come from the germline V gene (reference sequence). The ends were cut back, 0 bases at V and 1 base at J, with 8 bases in the middle. The sequencing input was PBMCs or T cells enriched from blood (not recorded which). The chain links TRBV5-5 to TRBJ2-7, with a weak D call TRBD1 (5 bases). This clonotype was obtained from a middle-aged woman with acute COVID-19. The CDR3 sequence: CASSLEAGSYEQYF. The CDR3 DNA is TGTGCCAGCAGCTTGGAAGCAGGGTCCTACGAGCAGTACTTC.